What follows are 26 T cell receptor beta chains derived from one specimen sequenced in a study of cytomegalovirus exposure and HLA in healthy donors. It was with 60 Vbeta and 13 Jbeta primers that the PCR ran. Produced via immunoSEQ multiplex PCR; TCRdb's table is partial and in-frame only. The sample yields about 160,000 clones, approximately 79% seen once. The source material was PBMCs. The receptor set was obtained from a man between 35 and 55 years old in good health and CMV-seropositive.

CDR3 sequence reads: CASSILVGETQYF. DNA for the CDR3: TGTGCCAGTAGTATTCTAGTCGGAGAGACCCAGTACTTC. The V and J genes are TRBV19 and TRBJ2-5; the D is unclear. CDR1 and CDR2 from the germline V gene are LNHDA and SQIVND (reference sequence). Trimming pared 3 bases from V and 4 bases from J, leaving 9 bases between. The CDR3 contains 13 residues.

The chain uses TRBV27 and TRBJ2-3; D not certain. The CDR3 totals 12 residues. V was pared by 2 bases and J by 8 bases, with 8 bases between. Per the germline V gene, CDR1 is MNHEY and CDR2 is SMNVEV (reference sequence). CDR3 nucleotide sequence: TGTGCCAGCAGTTTACCACGGAGTACGCAGTATTTT. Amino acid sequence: CASSLPRSTQYF.

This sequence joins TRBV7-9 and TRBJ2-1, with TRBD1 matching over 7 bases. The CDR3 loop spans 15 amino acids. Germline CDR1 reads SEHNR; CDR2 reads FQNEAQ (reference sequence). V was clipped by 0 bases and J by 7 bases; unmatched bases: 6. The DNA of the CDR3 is TGTGCCAGCAGCTTAGCTTTTATGACAGGGAATGAGCAGTTCTTC. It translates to CASSLAFMTGNEQFF.

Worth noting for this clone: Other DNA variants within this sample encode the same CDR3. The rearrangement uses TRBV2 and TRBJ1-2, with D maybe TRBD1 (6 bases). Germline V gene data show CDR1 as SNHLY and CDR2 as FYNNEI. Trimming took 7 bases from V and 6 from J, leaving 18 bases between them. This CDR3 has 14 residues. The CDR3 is CASIGGVNRDGYTF. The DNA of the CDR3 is TGTGCCAGCATAGGGGGTGTGAACAGAGATGGCTACACCTTC. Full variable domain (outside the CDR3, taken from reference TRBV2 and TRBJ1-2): EPEVTQTPSHQVTQMGQEVILRCVPISNHLYFYWYRQILGQKVEFLVSFYNNEISEKSEIFDDQFSVERPDGSNFTLKIRSTKLEDSAMYFCASIGGVNRDGYTFGSGTRLTVV.

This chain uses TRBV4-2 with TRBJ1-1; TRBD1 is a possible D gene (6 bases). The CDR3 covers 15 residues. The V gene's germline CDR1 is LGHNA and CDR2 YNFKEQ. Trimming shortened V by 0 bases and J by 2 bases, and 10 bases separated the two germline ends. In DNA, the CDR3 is TGTGCCAGCAGCCAAGAACAGGGAAGCAACACTGAAGCTTTCTTT. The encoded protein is CASSQEQGSNTEAFF.

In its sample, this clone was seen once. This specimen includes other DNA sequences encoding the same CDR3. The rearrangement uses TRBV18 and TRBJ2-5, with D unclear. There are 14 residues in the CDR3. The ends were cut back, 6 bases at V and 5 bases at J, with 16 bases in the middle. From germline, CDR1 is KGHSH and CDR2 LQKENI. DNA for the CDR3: TGTGCCAGCTCCCTCAATGGCGGCCAGGAGACCCAGTACTTC. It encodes CASSLNGGQETQYF.

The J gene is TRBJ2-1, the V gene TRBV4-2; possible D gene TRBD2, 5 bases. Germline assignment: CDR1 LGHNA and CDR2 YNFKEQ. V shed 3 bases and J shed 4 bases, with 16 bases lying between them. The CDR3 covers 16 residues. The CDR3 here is CASSQSPSGEYNEQFF. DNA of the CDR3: TGTGCCAGCAGCCAGTCTCCCTCCGGGGAGTACAATGAGCAGTTCTTC.

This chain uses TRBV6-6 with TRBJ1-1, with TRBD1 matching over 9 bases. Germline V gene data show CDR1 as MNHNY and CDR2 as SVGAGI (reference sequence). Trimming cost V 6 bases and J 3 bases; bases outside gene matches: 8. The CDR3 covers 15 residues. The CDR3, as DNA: TGTGCCAGCAGGCCCCCCGGGACAGGGTACACTGAAGCTTTCTTT. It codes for CASRPPGTGYTEAFF.

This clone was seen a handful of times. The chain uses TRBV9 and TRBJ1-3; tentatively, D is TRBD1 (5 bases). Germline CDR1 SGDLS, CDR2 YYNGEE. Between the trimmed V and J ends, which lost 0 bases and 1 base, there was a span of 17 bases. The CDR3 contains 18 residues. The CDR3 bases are TGTGCCAGCAGCGTAGAAGTCACAGGTCCGCGATCTGGAAACACCATATATTTT. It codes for CASSVEVTGPRSGNTIYF. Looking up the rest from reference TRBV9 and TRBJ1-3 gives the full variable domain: DSGVTQTPKHLITATGQRVTLRCSPRSGDLSVYWYQQSLDQGLQFLIQYYNGEERAKGNILERFSAQQFPDLHSELNLSSLELGDSALYFCASSVEVTGPRSGNTIYFGEGSWLTVV.

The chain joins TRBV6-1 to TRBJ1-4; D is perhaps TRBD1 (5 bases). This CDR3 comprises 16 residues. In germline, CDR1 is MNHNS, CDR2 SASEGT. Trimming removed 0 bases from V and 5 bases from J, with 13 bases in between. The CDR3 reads CASSEAIVAGNEKLFF. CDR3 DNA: TGTGCCAGCAGTGAAGCGATAGTTGCAGGGAATGAAAAACTGTTTTTT.

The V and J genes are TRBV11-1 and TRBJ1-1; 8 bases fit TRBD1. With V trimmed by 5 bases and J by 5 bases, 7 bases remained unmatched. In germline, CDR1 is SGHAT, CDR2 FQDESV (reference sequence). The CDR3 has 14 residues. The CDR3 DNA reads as TGTGCCAGCAGCCGCGGGACAGGTGGGACTGAAGCTTTCTTT. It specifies CASSRGTGGTEAFF.

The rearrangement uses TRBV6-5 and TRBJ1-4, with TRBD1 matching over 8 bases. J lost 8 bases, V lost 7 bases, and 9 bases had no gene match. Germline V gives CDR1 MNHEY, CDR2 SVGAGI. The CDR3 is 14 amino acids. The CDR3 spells CASTSGQGGEKLFF. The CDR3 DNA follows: TGTGCCAGCACAAGCGGACAGGGCGGAGAAAAACTGTTTTTT.

The CDR3 nucleotides are TGTGCCAGCAGTTTCGGGGCGACAGGGACTAATTCACCCCTCCACTTT. Amino acid sequence: CASSFGATGTNSPLHF. The rearrangement links TRBV27 to TRBJ1-6; 7 bases align to TRBD1. V gave up 3 bases and J gave up 6 bases; unmatched junction bases: 8. Germline assignment: CDR1 MNHEY and CDR2 SMNVEV (reference sequence). This CDR3 contains 16 residues.

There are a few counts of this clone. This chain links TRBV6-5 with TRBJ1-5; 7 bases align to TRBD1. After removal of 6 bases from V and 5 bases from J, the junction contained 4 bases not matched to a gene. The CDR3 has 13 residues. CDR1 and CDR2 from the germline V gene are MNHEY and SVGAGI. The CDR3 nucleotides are TGTGCCAGCAGGACAGGGTTTGATCAGCCCCAGCATTTT. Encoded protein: CASRTGFDQPQHF.

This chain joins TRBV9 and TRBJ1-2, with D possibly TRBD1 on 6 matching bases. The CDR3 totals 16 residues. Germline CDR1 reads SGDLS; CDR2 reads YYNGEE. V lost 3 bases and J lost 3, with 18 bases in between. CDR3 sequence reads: CASSASGGPNDYGYTF. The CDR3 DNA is TGTGCCAGCAGCGCCTCGGGGGGGCCTAATGACTATGGCTACACCTTC.

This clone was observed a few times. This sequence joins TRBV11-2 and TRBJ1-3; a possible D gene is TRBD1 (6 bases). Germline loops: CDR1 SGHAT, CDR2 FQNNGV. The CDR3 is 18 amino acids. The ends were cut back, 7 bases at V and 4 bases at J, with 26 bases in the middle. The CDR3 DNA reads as TGTGCCAGCACCACGAATAGGGACAAGGGTATAGGAGGAAACACCATATATTTT. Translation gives CASTTNRDKGIGGNTIYF.

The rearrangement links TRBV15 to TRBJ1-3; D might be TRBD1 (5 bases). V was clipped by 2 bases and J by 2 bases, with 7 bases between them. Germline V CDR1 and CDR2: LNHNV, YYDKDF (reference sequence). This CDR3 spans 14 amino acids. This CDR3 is CATSRRGTGNTIYF. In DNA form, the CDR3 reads TGTGCCACCAGCAGACGGGGGACTGGAAACACCATATATTTT.

CDR3 DNA sequence: TGTGCCACCAGCAGCCTACAGGACAATGAGCAGTTCTTC. Amino acids: CATSSLQDNEQFF. The chain links TRBV15 to TRBJ2-1; D might be TRBD1 (5 bases). Germline CDR1 is LNHNV and CDR2 is YYDKDF (reference sequence). The CDR3 spans 13 residues. The ends were cut back, 3 bases at V and 5 bases at J, with 8 bases in the middle. Combining the CDR3 with reference TRBV15 and TRBJ2-1 gives the whole variable domain DAMVIQNPRYQVTQFGKPVTLSCSQTLNHNVMYWYQQKSSQAPKLLFHYYDKDFNNEADTPDNFQSRRPNTSFCFLDIRSPGLGDTAMYLCATSSLQDNEQFFGPGTRLTVL.

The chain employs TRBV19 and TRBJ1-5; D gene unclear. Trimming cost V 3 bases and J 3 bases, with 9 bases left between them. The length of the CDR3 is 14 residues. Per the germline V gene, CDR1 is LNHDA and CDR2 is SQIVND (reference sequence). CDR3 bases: TGTGCCAGTAGTATGCCGGGTTTCAATCAGCCCCAGCATTTT. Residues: CASSMPGFNQPQHF.

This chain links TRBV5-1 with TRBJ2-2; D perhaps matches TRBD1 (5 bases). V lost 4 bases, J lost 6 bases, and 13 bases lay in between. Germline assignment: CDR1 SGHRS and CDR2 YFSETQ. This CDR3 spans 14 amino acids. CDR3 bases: TGCGCCAGCAGCCTAAACCAGGGTGCCGGGGAGCTGTTTTTT. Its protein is CASSLNQGAGELFF. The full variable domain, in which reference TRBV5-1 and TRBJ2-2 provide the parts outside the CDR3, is KAGVTQTPRYLIKTRGQQVTLSCSPISGHRSVSWYQQTPGQGLQFLFEYFSETQRNKGNFPGRFSGRQFSNSRSEMNVSTLELGDSALYLCASSLNQGAGELFFGEGSRLTVL.

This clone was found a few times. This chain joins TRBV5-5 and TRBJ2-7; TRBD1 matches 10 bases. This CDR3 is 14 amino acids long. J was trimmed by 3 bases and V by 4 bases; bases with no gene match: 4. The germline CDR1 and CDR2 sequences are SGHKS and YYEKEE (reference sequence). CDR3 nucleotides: TGTGCCAGCAGCCCTCGGACAGGGGGCTACGAGCAGTACTTC. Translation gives CASSPRTGGYEQYF.

The CDR3 here is CASSLSGLTNTEAFF. In DNA, the CDR3 is TGCGCCAGCAGCTTGTCGGGTCTCACGAACACTGAAGCTTTCTTT. The rearrangement joins TRBV5-1 to TRBJ1-1; no reliable D call. Trimming pared 1 base from V and 1 base from J, leaving 11 bases between. This CDR3 is 15 amino acids long. Germline V gene sequence: CDR1 SGHRS, CDR2 YFSETQ.

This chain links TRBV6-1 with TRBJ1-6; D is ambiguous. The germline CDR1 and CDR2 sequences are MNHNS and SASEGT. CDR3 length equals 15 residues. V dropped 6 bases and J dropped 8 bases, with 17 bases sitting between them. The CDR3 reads CASRVEVAQDSPLHF. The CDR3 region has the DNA TGTGCCAGCAGGGTGGAGGTGGCGCAGGATTCACCCCTCCACTTT.

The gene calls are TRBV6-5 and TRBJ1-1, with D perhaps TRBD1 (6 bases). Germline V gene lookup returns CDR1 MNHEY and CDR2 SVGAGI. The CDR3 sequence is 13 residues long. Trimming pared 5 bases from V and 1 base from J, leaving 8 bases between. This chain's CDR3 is CASSQGRNTEAFF. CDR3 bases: TGTGCCAGCAGTCAGGGGAGGAACACTGAAGCTTTCTTT.

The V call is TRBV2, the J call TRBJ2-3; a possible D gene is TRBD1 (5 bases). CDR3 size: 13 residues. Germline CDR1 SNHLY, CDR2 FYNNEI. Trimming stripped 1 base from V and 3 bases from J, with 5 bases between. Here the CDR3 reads CASSEEGTDTQYF. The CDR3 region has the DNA TGTGCCAGCAGTGAAGAGGGGACAGATACGCAGTATTTT.

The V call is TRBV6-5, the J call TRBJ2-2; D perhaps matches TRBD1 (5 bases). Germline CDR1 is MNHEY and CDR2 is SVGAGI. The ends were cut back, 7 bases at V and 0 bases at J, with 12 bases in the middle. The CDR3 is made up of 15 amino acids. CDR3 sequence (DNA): TGTGCCAGCAACGCAAGACAGCCGAACACCGGGGAGCTGTTTTTT. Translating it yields CASNARQPNTGELFF.